The clone carrying this T cell receptor beta chain was found a few times. This sample is drawn from a study of Graves' ophthalmopathy and Graves' hyperthyroidism. Trimming at V came to 4 bases and at J to 2 bases, leaving 11 bases not matched to a gene. The CDR3 has 16 residues. Researchers took RNA transcripts and amplified TCR beta CDR3 regions from them. The authors performed first-round RT-PCR with HTBI primers and then a second-round multiplex PCR. TCRdb re-derived calls from the multiplex PCR reads in MiXCR, one entry per CDR3 protein. The sample shows more than 550,000 distinct CDR3 sequences, about 40% of them seen only once.

The clonotype comes from an adult man with Graves' ophthalmopathy. This chain links TRBV12-3 or TRBV12-4 with TRBJ2-7, with 7 bases identical to TRBD1. The sample taken for sequencing was peripheral blood. The CDR3 reads CASSSTTTGNPYEQYF. The CDR3 DNA is TGTGCCAGCAGTTCGACGACGACAGGGAATCCCTACGAGCAGTACTTC.